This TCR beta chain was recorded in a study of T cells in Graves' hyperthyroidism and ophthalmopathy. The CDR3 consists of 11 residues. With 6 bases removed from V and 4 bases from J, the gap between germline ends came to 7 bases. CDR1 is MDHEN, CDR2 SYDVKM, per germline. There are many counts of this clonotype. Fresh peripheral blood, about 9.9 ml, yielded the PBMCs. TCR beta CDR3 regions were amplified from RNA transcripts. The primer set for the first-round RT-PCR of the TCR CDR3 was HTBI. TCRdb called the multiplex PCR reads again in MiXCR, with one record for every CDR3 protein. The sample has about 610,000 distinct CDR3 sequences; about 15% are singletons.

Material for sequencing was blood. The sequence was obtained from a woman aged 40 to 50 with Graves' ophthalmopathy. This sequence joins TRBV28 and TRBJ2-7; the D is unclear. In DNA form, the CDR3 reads TGTGCCAGCAGCATTCTTTACGAGCAGTACTTC. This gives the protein CASSILYEQYF.